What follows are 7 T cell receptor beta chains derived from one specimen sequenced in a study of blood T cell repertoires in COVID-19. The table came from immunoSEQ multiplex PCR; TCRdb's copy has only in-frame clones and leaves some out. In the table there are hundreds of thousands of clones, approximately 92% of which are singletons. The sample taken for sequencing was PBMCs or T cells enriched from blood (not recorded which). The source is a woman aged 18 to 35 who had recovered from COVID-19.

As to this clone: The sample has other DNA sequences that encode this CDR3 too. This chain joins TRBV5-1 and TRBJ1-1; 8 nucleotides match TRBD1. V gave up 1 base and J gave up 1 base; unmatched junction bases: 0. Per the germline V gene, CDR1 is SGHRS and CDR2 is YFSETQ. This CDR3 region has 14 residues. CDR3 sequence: CASSLQGANTEAFF. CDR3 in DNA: TGCGCCAGCAGCTTGCAGGGGGCGAACACTGAAGCTTTCTTT. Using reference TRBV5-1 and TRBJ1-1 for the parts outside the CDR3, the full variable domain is KAGVTQTPRYLIKTRGQQVTLSCSPISGHRSVSWYQQTPGQGLQFLFEYFSETQRNKGNFPGRFSGRQFSNSRSEMNVSTLELGDSALYLCASSLQGANTEAFFGQGTRLTVV.

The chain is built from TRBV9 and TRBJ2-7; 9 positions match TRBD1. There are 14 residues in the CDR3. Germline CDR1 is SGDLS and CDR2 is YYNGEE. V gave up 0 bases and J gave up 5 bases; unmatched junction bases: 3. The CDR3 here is CASSVGDRAHEQYF. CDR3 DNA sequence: TGTGCCAGCAGCGTAGGGGACAGGGCCCACGAGCAGTACTTC.

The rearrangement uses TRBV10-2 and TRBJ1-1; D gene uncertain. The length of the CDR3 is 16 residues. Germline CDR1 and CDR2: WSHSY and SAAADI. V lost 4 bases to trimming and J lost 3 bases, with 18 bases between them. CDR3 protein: CASSGFRGWDDTEAFF. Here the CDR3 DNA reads TGCGCCAGCAGTGGATTTCGAGGGTGGGATGACACTGAAGCTTTCTTT.

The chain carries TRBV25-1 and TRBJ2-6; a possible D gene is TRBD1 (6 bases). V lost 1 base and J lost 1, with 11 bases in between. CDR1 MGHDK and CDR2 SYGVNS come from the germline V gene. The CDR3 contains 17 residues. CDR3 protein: CASSEFRGESGANVLTF. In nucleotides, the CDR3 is TGTGCCAGCAGTGAATTCAGGGGAGAATCTGGGGCCAACGTCCTGACTTTC.

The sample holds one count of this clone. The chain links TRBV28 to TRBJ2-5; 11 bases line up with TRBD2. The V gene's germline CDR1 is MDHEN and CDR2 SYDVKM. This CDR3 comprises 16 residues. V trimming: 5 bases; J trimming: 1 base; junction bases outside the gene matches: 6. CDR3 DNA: TGTGCCAGCAGTCCGCCTAGCGGGGGGCCCCAAGAGACCCAGTACTTC. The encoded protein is CASSPPSGGPQETQYF.

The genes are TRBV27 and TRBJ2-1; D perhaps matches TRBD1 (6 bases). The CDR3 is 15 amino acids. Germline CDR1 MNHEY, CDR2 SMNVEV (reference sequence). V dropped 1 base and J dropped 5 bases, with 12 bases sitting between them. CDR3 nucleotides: TGTGCCAGCAGTTTATTAGGGACAAAAAACAATGAGCAGTTCTTC. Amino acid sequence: CASSLLGTKNNEQFF.

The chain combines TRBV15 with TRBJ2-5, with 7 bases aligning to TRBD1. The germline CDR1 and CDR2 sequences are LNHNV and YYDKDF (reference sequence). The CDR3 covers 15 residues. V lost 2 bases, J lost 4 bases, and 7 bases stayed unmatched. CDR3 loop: CATSRYQNRGETQYF. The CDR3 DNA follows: TGTGCCACCAGCAGATACCAAAACAGGGGAGAGACCCAGTACTTC.